This T cell receptor (beta chain) was identified during a study of CD8 T cells in Susac syndrome. When the RNA was reverse transcribed, random hexamers were used with an input of about 0.5 to 1 ug. Amplification of TCR beta CDR3 across 54 Vbeta and 13 Jbeta was performed with immunoSEQ multiplex PCR. From the immunoSEQ multiplex PCR reads, TCRdb called clonotypes with MiXCR, one entry per CDR3 protein. This sample has 200,000 to 300,000 distinct CDR3 sequences, with 80% to 95% found just once. CD8+ and CD4+ T cells taken from blood had their TCR beta sequenced. This CDR3 comprises 14 residues. V lost 7 bases, J lost 1 base, and 13 bases lay in between.

This TCR came from a human donor with multiple sclerosis. Material: CD4+ T cells from PBMCs. This sequence joins TRBV12-3 or TRBV12-4 and TRBJ1-1, with D uncertain. CDR3 sequence reads: CASNNRAPNTEAFF. The CDR3 nucleotides are TGTGCCAGCAACAACCGGGCCCCGAACACTGAAGCTTTCTTT.